Listed here are 2 T cell receptor beta chains from one sample, sequenced in a study of blood T cell repertoires in COVID-19. Here immunoSEQ multiplex PCR was the method, and the copy in TCRdb shows in-frame clones only, minus some. The sample has fewer than 150,000 clones, 84% seen once. The sample was peripheral blood. Source of these receptors: a human donor in a cohort sampled during active COVID-19.

The chain recombines TRBV27 with TRBJ2-1; TRBD2 might be the D (6 bases). The V and J ends lost 4 bases and 9 bases respectively, with 19 bases between them. CDR1 MNHEY and CDR2 SMNVEV come from the germline V gene (reference sequence). This CDR3 has 15 amino acids. The CDR3 is CASSSDAGRRGEQFF. CDR3 DNA sequence: TGTGCCAGCAGTTCAGACGCCGGGAGACGCGGTGAGCAGTTCTTC.

This rearrangement joins TRBV7-9 to TRBJ2-7; weak D call: TRBD2 (6 bases). The germline V gene encodes CDR1 SEHNR and CDR2 FQNEAQ (reference sequence). V lost 2 bases to trimming and J lost 7 bases, with 12 bases between them. The CDR3 loop spans 13 amino acids. The CDR3 DNA follows: TGTGCCAGCAGCTTACGGGGGTCTGAGGAGCAGTACTTC. It yields the protein CASSLRGSEEQYF.